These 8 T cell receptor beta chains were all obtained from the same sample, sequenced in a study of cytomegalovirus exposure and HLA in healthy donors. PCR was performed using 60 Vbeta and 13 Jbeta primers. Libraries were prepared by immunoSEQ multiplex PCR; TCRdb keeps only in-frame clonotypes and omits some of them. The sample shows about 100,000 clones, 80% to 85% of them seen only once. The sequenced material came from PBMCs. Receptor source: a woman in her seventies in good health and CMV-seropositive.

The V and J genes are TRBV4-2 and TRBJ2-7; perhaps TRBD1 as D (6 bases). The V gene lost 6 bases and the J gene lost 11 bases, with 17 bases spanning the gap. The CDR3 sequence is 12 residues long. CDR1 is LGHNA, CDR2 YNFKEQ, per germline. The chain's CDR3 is CASRELPGEKYF. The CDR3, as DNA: TGTGCCAGCAGAGAACTTCCAGGGGAGAAGTACTTC.

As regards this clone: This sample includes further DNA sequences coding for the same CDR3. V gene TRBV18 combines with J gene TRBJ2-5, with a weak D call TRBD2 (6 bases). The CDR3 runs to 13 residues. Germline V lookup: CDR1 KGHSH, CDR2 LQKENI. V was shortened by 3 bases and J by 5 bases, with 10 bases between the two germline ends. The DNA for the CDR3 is TGTGCCAGCTCACCGACTAGGCAGGAGACCCAGTACTTC. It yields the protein CASSPTRQETQYF. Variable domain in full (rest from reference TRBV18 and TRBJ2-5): NAGVMQNPRHLVRRRGQEARLRCSPMKGHSHVYWYRQLPEEGLKFMVYLQKENIIDESGMPKERFSAEFPKEGPSILRIQQVVRGDSAAYFCASSPTRQETQYFGPGTRLLVL.

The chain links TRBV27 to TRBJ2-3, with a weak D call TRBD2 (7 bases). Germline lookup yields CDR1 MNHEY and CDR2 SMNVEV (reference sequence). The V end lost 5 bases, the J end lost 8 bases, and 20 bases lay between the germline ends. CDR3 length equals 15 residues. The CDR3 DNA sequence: TGTGCCAGCAGTCCGGGGACTATACAGGGCCGTACGCAGTATTTT. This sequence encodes CASSPGTIQGRTQYF.

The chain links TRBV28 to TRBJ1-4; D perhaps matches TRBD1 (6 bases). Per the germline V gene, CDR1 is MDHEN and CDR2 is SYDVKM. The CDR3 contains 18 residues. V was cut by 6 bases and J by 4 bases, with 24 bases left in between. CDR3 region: CASRPLGGGGDINEKLFF. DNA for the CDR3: TGTGCCAGCAGACCGCTTGGGGGGGGCGGGGATATTAATGAAAAACTGTTTTTT.

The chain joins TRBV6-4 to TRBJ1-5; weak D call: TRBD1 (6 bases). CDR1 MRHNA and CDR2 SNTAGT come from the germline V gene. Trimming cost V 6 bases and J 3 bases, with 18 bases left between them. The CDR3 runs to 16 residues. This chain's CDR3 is CASSPPGTCYNQPQHF. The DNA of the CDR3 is TGTGCCAGCAGCCCCCCCGGGACATGCTACAATCAGCCCCAGCATTTT.

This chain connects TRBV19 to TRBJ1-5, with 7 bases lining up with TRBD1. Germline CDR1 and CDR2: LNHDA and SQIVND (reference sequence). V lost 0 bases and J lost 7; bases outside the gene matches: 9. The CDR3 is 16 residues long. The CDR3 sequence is CASSIDNRGEEQPQHF. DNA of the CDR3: TGTGCCAGTAGTATAGATAACAGGGGAGAGGAGCAGCCCCAGCATTTT.

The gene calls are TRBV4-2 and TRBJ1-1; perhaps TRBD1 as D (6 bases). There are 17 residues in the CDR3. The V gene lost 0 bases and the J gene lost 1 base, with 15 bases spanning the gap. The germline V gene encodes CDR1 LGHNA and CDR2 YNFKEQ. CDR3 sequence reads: CASSQEWAGRGNTEAFF. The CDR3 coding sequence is TGTGCCAGCAGCCAAGAATGGGCGGGCAGGGGGAACACTGAAGCTTTCTTT.

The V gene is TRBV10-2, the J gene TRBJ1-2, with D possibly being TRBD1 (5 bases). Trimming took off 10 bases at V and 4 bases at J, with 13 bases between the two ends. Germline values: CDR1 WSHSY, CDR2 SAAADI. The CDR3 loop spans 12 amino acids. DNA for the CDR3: TGCGCCACCGTAGGGGTAGGCTATGGCTACACCTTC. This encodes CATVGVGYGYTF.